This TCR beta chain originates from a study of T cell repertoires in cytomegalovirus infection. Study-wide background: Public TCR beta signatures indicated both CMV infection and matching HLA type.

TCRdb ran MiXCR on the reads and lists one entry per CDR3 protein. The sample includes a few hundred thousand distinct CDR3 sequences, 15% to 20% of them seen just once. The CDR3 is 15 residues long. Germline CDR1 reads LGHNA; CDR2 reads YNFKEQ. The V end lost 0 bases, the J end lost 0 bases, and 8 bases lay between the germline ends. General study findings and limits: Across the ex vivo response, the dominant clonotypes were HLA-C-restricted CMV-specific TCR beta clonotypes.

As concerns this clonotype: As yet, its antigen is unknown.

The sequenced sample was PBMCs. This TCR was recovered from a human donor in good health (CMV status not recorded). Some clones in this sample may be carry-over from other donors' samples. The gene calls are TRBV4-2 and TRBJ1-1; the D is unclear. The CDR3 is CASSQEHLLNTEAFF. CDR3 DNA sequence: TGTGCCAGCAGCCAAGAACACCTCCTGAACACTGAAGCTTTCTTT.